The following is a T cell receptor beta chain sequence with its context. Its antigen remains unknown. The sample is drawn from a study of T cell responses to AZD1222 COVID-19 vaccine. This CDR3 contains 16 residues. CDR1 is PRHDT, CDR2 FYEKMQ, per germline (reference sequence). V was clipped by 4 bases and J by 2 bases, with 16 bases between them. Both about-4-week and about-12-week second-dose recipients were combined. The table came from immunoSEQ multiplex PCR; TCRdb's copy has only in-frame clones and leaves some out. The table lists more than 80,000 clones, more than 85% of them singletons, with 2.5% to 3.5% in the top ten. Study-level points and caveats: The number of AZD1222 recipients seropositive at baseline was only 5 to 7.

This chain joins TRBV13 and TRBJ2-3; TRBD1 or TRBD2 may be the D gene (5 bases each). The receptor was derived from an adult who received the AZD1222 COVID-19 vaccine. The specimen comprised peripheral blood, sampled 28 days after the second AZD1222 dose. Here the CDR3 DNA reads TGTGCCAGCAGCTCGACCGGGACGGCAGCCACAGATACGCAGTATTTT. This sequence encodes CASSSTGTAATDTQYF.